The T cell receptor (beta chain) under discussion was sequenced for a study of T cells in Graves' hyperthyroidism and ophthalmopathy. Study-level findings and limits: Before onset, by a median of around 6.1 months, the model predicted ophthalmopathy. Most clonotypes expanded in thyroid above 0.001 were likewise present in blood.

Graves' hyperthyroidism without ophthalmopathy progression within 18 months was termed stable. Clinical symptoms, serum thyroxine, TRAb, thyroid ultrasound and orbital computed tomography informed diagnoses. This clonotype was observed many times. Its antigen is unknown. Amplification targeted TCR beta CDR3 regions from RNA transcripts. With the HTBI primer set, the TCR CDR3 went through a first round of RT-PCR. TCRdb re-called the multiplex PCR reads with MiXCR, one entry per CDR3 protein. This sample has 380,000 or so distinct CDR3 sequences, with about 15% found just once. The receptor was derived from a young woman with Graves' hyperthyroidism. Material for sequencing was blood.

CDR3 in amino acids: CSVASPRADEAFF. CDR3 nucleotides: TGCAGCGTTGCCTCCCCCAGGGCTGATGAAGCTTTCTTT. J is TRBJ1-1 and V is TRBV29-1; D might be TRBD1 (5 bases). This CDR3 spans 13 amino acids. Trimming shortened V by 4 bases and J by 7 bases, and 16 bases separated the two germline ends. CDR1 is SQVTM, CDR2 ANQGSEA, per germline. Looking up the rest from reference TRBV29-1 and TRBJ1-1 gives the full variable domain: SAVISQKPSRDICQRGTSLTIQCQVDSQVTMMFWYRQQPGQSLTLIATANQGSEATYESGFVIDKFPISRPNLTFSTLTVSNMSPEDSSIYLCSVASPRADEAFFGQGTRLTVV.